This entry lists 14 T cell receptor beta chains sequenced from one sample in a study of blood T cell repertoires in COVID-19. Sequencing was performed with immunoSEQ multiplex PCR; in TCRdb, only in-frame clones are kept and a portion is missing. This sample carries 200,000 or so clones, 80% to 90% of them seen once, and the ten largest clones take approximately 5.1%. The material sequenced was peripheral blood. These receptors were taken from a woman aged 60-75 years who had recovered from COVID-19.

This clone occurred once. The CDR3 nucleotides read TGTGCCAGTAGTAGAGTAGCGGGGGTTTACAATGAGCAGTTCTTC. Translated, it gives CASSRVAGVYNEQFF. The genes are TRBV19 and TRBJ2-1; 9 bases align to TRBD2. The V gene's germline CDR1 is LNHDA and CDR2 SQIVND (reference sequence). Unmatched junction bases numbered 5, after V lost 4 bases and J lost 4 bases. The CDR3 has 15 amino acids.

The chain employs TRBV6-5 and TRBJ1-3, with D possibly matching TRBD1 (5 bases). Germline CDR1 and CDR2: MNHEY and SVGAGI. CDR3 size: 13 residues. The germline V and J ends were trimmed by 6 bases and 4 bases, with 10 bases remaining between them. The CDR3 loop reads CASSRQLGNTIYF. Here the CDR3 DNA reads TGTGCCAGCAGCAGACAGCTCGGAAACACCATATATTTT.

The chain recombines TRBV6-1 with TRBJ2-2; tentative D call: TRBD1 (5 bases). Germline lookup yields CDR1 MNHNS and CDR2 SASEGT. This CDR3 has 15 amino acids. Trimming shortened V by 2 bases and J by 2 bases, and 9 bases separated the two germline ends. CDR3 coding DNA: TGTGCCAGCAGTGAATTCAGGGCCAACACCGGGGAGCTGTTTTTT. It codes for CASSEFRANTGELFF.

The rearrangement joins TRBV5-1 to TRBJ2-7; maybe TRBD1 (6 bases). CDR1 and CDR2 (germline): SGHRS, YFSETQ. Trimming shortened V by 4 bases and J by 4 bases, and 15 bases separated the two germline ends. The CDR3 contains 14 residues. The CDR3: CASSPTGVDYEQYF. DNA of the CDR3: TGCGCCAGCAGCCCGACAGGTGTTGATTACGAGCAGTACTTC.

Remarks on this clone: At one end the junction does not follow the germline gene, possibly because of a read error. This chain uses TRBV24-1 with TRBJ1-2, with TRBD1 matching 9 bases. This CDR3 is 13 amino acids long. CDR1 and CDR2 from the germline V gene are KGHDR and SFDVKD. CDR3 protein: CATSDRDRGTLTF. CDR3 sequence (DNA): TGTGCCACCAGTGACCGCGACAGGGGGACATTAACTTTC.

This chain connects TRBV5-5 to TRBJ2-3, with D possibly matching TRBD1 (6 bases). The germline V gene has CDR1 SGHKS and CDR2 YYEKEE (reference sequence). V lost 4 bases and J lost 5, with 17 bases in between. The length of the CDR3 is 15 residues. CDR3 in amino acids: CASSLGQTERDTQYF. The CDR3 region has the DNA TGTGCCAGCAGCCTAGGACAGACGGAGAGAGATACGCAGTATTTT.

V usage is TRBV9 and J usage is TRBJ2-3; 7 nucleotides align to TRBD1. Germline V gene data show CDR1 as SGDLS and CDR2 as YYNGEE. The length of the CDR3 is 13 residues. With 4 bases clipped from V and 6 bases from J, the junction kept 5 bases outside the gene matches. The CDR3 region has the DNA TGTGCCAGCAGCTCGGGACAGTCCGATACGCAGTATTTT. Translating it yields CASSSGQSDTQYF.

The rearrangement joins TRBV28 to TRBJ1-6; 8 nucleotides match TRBD1. V lost 6 bases and J lost 10; bases outside the gene matches: 5. Per the germline V gene, CDR1 is MDHEN and CDR2 is SYDVKM. CDR3 length: 13 residues. The CDR3 loop reads CASRRQGWSPLHF. Here the CDR3 DNA reads TGTGCCAGCAGACGACAGGGGTGGTCACCCCTCCACTTT.

The V gene is TRBV6-2 or TRBV6-3, the J gene TRBJ1-1, with D unresolved. The CDR3 loop spans 12 amino acids. Germline-derived CDR1 and CDR2 are MNHEY and SVGEGT. V lost 0 bases, J lost 6 bases, and 5 bases lay in between. CDR3 loop: CASSYSQPEAFF. CDR3 coding DNA: TGTGCCAGCAGTTACTCACAGCCTGAAGCTTTCTTT.

This sequence joins TRBV6-5 and TRBJ2-2; TRBD2 matches at 9 bases. J lost 8 bases, V lost 1 base, and 5 bases had no gene match. Germline V CDR1 and CDR2: MNHEY, SVGAGI. CDR3 length: 15 amino acids. The CDR3 protein is CASSYWRGGSGELFF. Here the CDR3 DNA reads TGTGCCAGCAGTTACTGGCGGGGGGGCTCAGGGGAGCTGTTTTTT.

The chain employs TRBV5-4 and TRBJ1-2, with D unclear. The germline gives CDR1 SGHNT, CDR2 YYREEE (reference sequence). V was cut by 4 bases and J by 1 base, with 8 bases left in between. The CDR3 is 13 residues long. CDR3 in amino acids: CASSPGDNYGYTF. The CDR3 nucleotides are TGTGCCAGCAGCCCCGGTGATAACTATGGCTACACCTTC.

This chain connects TRBV5-1 to TRBJ2-5; tentative D call: TRBD2 (6 bases). The germline V and J ends were trimmed by 4 bases and 5 bases, with 12 bases remaining between them. The CDR3 totals 13 residues. The germline V gene encodes CDR1 SGHRS and CDR2 YFSETQ. The CDR3 protein is CASSPGGVETQYF. CDR3 nucleotide sequence: TGCGCCAGCAGCCCCGGAGGGGTGGAGACCCAGTACTTC.

As DNA, the CDR3 is TGTGCCAGTAGTATAGCCCGGACTAGCGGGGACCTATACAATGAGCAGTTCTTC. Translating gives CASSIARTSGDLYNEQFF. The rearrangement joins TRBV19 to TRBJ2-1; TRBD2 aligns across 12 bases. Germline V lookup: CDR1 LNHDA, CDR2 SQIVND (reference sequence). This CDR3 comprises 18 residues. The V segment lost 1 base and the J segment 4 bases; nucleotides outside the gene matches: 8. Full variable domain (rest looked up from reference TRBV19 and TRBJ2-1): DGGITQSPKYLFRKEGQNVTLSCEQNLNHDAMYWYRQDPGQGLRLIYYSQIVNDFQKGDIAEGYSVSREKKESFPLTVTSAQKNPTAFYLCASSIARTSGDLYNEQFFGPGTRLTVL.

This chain joins TRBV9 and TRBJ1-2, with a weak D call TRBD1 (5 bases). V lost 7 bases and J lost 8, with 21 bases in between. The CDR3 has 14 amino acids. Germline CDR1 and CDR2: SGDLS and YYNGEE. The CDR3 region is CASSKDLGEGGYTF. Written as DNA, the CDR3 is TGTGCCAGCTCCAAAGACCTGGGGGAGGGAGGCTACACCTTC.